These 7 T cell receptor beta chains originate from one sample sequenced in a study of blood T cell repertoires in COVID-19. The data were produced by immunoSEQ multiplex PCR, yet TCRdb's version contains in-frame clones alone and is incomplete. This sample has tens of thousands of clones, with roughly 80% found just once. What was sequenced was peripheral blood. The receptors come from a woman aged 55-75 years with acute or convalescent COVID-19.

The J gene is TRBJ2-1, the V gene TRBV6-6; D ambiguous. The CDR3 spans 11 residues. Germline-derived CDR1 and CDR2 are MNHNY and SVGAGI (reference sequence). Trimming took off 0 bases at V and 13 bases at J, with 7 bases between the two ends. The DNA of the CDR3 is TGTGCCAGCAGTTACTCTTTTCTACAGTTCTTC. Amino acid sequence: CASSYSFLQFF.

The genes are TRBV6-5 and TRBJ1-2, with D unclear. V was clipped by 0 bases and J by 0 bases, with 8 bases between them. Germline V gene sequence: CDR1 MNHEY, CDR2 SVGAGI. CDR3 length: 15 residues. For the CDR3, the DNA is TGTGCCAGCAGTTACTCCCAGGTCACTAACTATGGCTACACCTTC. It is translated as CASSYSQVTNYGYTF.

This sequence joins TRBV7-2 and TRBJ2-5; TRBD1 aligns across 9 bases. Germline V lookup: CDR1 SGHTA, CDR2 FQGNSA. V shed 3 bases, J shed 5 bases, and the junction held 4 bases outside the gene matches. CDR3 length: 14 residues. Here the CDR3 reads CASSFTGGSETQYF. In DNA, the CDR3 is TGTGCCAGCAGCTTTACAGGGGGCTCGGAGACCCAGTACTTC.

This clone was seen once. The chain recombines TRBV6-5 with TRBJ2-1, with D unresolved. The CDR3 sequence is 15 residues long. Germline-derived CDR1 and CDR2 are MNHEY and SVGAGI. The V gene lost 7 bases and the J gene lost 2 bases, with 15 bases spanning the gap. The DNA of the CDR3 is TGTGCCAGCAATCCGGCAGCGAGGACCTACAATGAGCAGTTCTTC. Translation gives CASNPAARTYNEQFF.

This clone was seen just once. The J gene is TRBJ1-6, the V gene TRBV29-1, with D possibly being TRBD1 (5 bases). V lost 6 bases to trimming and J lost 6 bases, with 21 bases between them. The CDR3 consists of 16 residues. CDR1 SQVTM and CDR2 ANQGSEA come from the germline V gene. CDR3 residues: CSVKPQAIYSNSPLHF. DNA of the CDR3: TGCAGCGTCAAACCACAGGCTATATACTCTAATTCACCCCTCCACTTT.

This clone was recorded a few times. CDR3 loop: CASSPGGLATEAFF. In nucleotides, the CDR3 is TGTGCCAGCTCACCAGGAGGGTTGGCCACTGAAGCTTTCTTT. This chain uses TRBV18 with TRBJ1-1; no firm D call. V was cut by 2 bases and J by 4 bases, with 11 bases left in between. The V gene's germline CDR1 is KGHSH and CDR2 LQKENI. This CDR3 is 14 amino acids long.

CDR3 protein: CSTNRGQNTEAFF. For the CDR3, the DNA is TGCAGCACCAACAGGGGGCAGAACACTGAAGCTTTCTTT. The chain employs TRBV29-1 and TRBJ1-1, with 9 bases that match TRBD1. The V gene end was trimmed by 8 bases and the J gene end by 1 base; junction bases not matched to a gene: 5. From germline, CDR1 is SQVTM and CDR2 ANQGSEA. The CDR3 is made up of 13 amino acids.